The subject of this entry is one TCR beta chain. The target antigen is unknown. The data were taken from a study of T cell responses to AZD1222 COVID-19 vaccine. Study-level points and caveats: The study identified only five to seven AZD1222 recipients as seropositive at baseline. The reported proportion of spike-specific TCRs targeting unmutated variant regions was nearly half.

The method was immunoSEQ multiplex PCR; TCRdb's version includes in-frame clones alone and lacks a portion of them. The sample records around 130,000 clones, over 90% being singletons. The sequence was obtained from an adult in good health. Material: peripheral blood, obtained on day 0 of AZD1222 vaccination.

CDR3 loop: CASSEPGGEKLFF. As DNA, the CDR3 is TGCGCCAGCAGTGAGCCGGGAGGGGAAAAACTGTTTTTT. The J gene is TRBJ1-4, the V gene TRBV10-2, with no clear D. The V and J ends lost 2 bases and 8 bases respectively, with 9 bases between them. This CDR3 has 13 residues. CDR1 and CDR2 from the germline V gene are WSHSY and SAAADI.